Each of the 26 T cell receptor beta chains below was sequenced from the same sample in a study of blood T cell repertoires in COVID-19. Profiled with immunoSEQ multiplex PCR; TCRdb holds only in-frame clones, not every one. The sample records about 210,000 clones, around four fifths being singletons. Input material: peripheral blood. Every receptor here comes from a man in his fifties or sixties with active or convalescent COVID-19.

The table lists this clone with a few counts. The chain has TRBV10-1 and TRBJ2-7, with 7 bases matching TRBD1. Germline loops: CDR1 WNHNN, CDR2 SYGVQD (reference sequence). The CDR3 contains 17 residues. The junction had 10 bases not matched to a gene; V was cut back by 2 bases and J by 0 bases. The CDR3 loop is CASSEGWDSLYSYEQYF. The CDR3, as DNA: TGCGCCAGCAGTGAGGGGTGGGACAGTCTTTACTCCTACGAGCAGTACTTC.

The rearrangement uses TRBV25-1 and TRBJ2-1; 9 nucleotides match TRBD1. Unmatched junction bases numbered 7, after V lost 4 bases and J lost 9 bases. The V gene's germline CDR1 is MGHDK and CDR2 SYGVNS. This CDR3 contains 14 residues. CDR3 coding DNA: TGTGCCAGCAGTGCTCCCGGGACAGGGACTGAGCAGTTCTTC. Its translation is CASSAPGTGTEQFF.

This clone was detected only once. V is TRBV14 and J is TRBJ2-1; 8 nucleotides align to TRBD2. In germline, CDR1 is SGHDN, CDR2 FVKESK. J was trimmed by 5 bases and V by 1 base; bases with no gene match: 10. The CDR3 loop spans 17 amino acids. The chain's CDR3 is CASSQAIGYSGDNEQFF. Written as DNA, the CDR3 is TGTGCCAGCAGCCAAGCTATCGGTTATAGCGGGGACAATGAGCAGTTCTTC.

V is TRBV5-6 and J is TRBJ1-2, with 8 bases lining up with TRBD1. Per the germline V gene, CDR1 is SGHDT and CDR2 is YYEEEE. The CDR3 loop spans 14 amino acids. Trimming at V came to 4 bases and at J to 2 bases, leaving 4 bases not matched to a gene. The CDR3 loop reads CASSIGTGNYGYTF. The CDR3 coding sequence is TGTGCCAGCAGCATCGGGACAGGCAACTATGGCTACACCTTC.

V gene TRBV30 combines with J gene TRBJ1-2; D remains ambiguous. The V end was cut by 0 bases, the J end by 9 bases, with 23 bases between. The CDR3 loop spans 16 amino acids. Germline V lookup: CDR1 GTSNPN, CDR2 SVGIG (reference sequence). CDR3 amino acids: CAWSVHSGGGIPCYTF. CDR3 in DNA: TGTGCCTGGAGTGTACACTCGGGCGGAGGTATTCCTTGCTACACCTTC.

The chain has TRBV6-5 and TRBJ2-3; TRBD1 aligns across 7 bases. Germline V gene data show CDR1 as MNHEY and CDR2 as SVGAGI. The CDR3 consists of 15 residues. J lost 4 bases, V lost 7 bases, and 11 bases had no gene match. The CDR3 region is CASTPLGGGADTQYF. DNA of the CDR3: TGTGCCAGCACACCTCTAGGGGGCGGAGCAGATACGCAGTATTTT.

The rearrangement joins TRBV7-2 to TRBJ1-1; 7 nucleotides agree with TRBD1. J lost 1 base, V lost 4 bases, and 3 bases had no gene match. CDR1 is SGHTA, CDR2 FQGNSA, per germline. This CDR3 spans 14 amino acids. The CDR3 DNA reads TGTGCCAGCAGCTCCAGGGGGAGGAACACTGAAGCTTTCTTT. Its protein product is CASSSRGRNTEAFF.

This clone was recorded only once. A read error may produce the germline difference seen at one junction end. The gene calls are TRBV30 and TRBJ1-1, with 7 bases aligning to TRBD1. There are 12 residues in the CDR3. Germline CDR1 is GTSNPN and CDR2 is SVGIG (reference sequence). The DNA for the CDR3 is TGTGCCTGGAGTGTACTTGGACAGGCGAAGACGTTT. It codes for CAWSVLGQAKTF.

The chain recombines TRBV21-1 with TRBJ1-1; the table calls TRBD1, which could not be checked here. TRBV21-1 is annotated as a pseudogene. This CDR3 has 18 residues. For the CDR3, the DNA is TGTGCCAGCAGCAAAGGAGACAGGGGGGAGAAGAGAAACACTGAAGCTTTCTTT. It codes for CASSKGDRGEKRNTEAFF.

This clone has a single count. The chain has TRBV27 and TRBJ2-7, with TRBD1 identical over 8 bases. The ends lost 4 bases at V and 1 base at J; junction bases unmatched: 12. Germline V gene lookup returns CDR1 MNHEY and CDR2 SMNVEV (reference sequence). The CDR3 contains 17 residues. The DNA for the CDR3 is TGTGCCAGCAGTTCCCTACCACGGACAGGGCTTTCCTACGAGCAGTACTTC. It is translated as CASSSLPRTGLSYEQYF.

This clone turned up a few times. The V gene is TRBV30, the J gene TRBJ1-2; no clear D. The CDR3 consists of 14 residues. V lost 0 bases and J 3 bases, leaving 11 bases between the germline ends. Germline CDR1 is GTSNPN and CDR2 is SVGIG (reference sequence). CDR3 protein: CAWSVGDRDYGYTF. As DNA, the CDR3 is TGTGCCTGGAGTGTCGGGGATCGGGACTATGGCTACACCTTC.

This rearrangement joins TRBV10-3 to TRBJ2-1, with 7 nucleotides matching TRBD2. The CDR3 runs to 16 residues. V lost 6 bases and J lost 8; bases outside the gene matches: 16. The germline gives CDR1 ENHRY, CDR2 SYGVKD. The CDR3 region has the DNA TGTGCCATCAGCCCCAAAGCGGGGCTAGCGGTCGATGAGCAGTTCTTC. It translates to CAISPKAGLAVDEQFF.

This clone has just one count. V is TRBV29-1 and J is TRBJ1-2, with D unresolved. The CDR3 loop spans 13 amino acids. V lost 0 bases, J lost 3 bases, and 8 bases lay in between. Germline assignment: CDR1 SQVTM and CDR2 ANQGSEA. The CDR3 region has the DNA TGCAGCGTTGAAGATAAGGCGGACTATGGCTACACCTTC. It yields the protein CSVEDKADYGYTF.

For the CDR3, the DNA is TGTGCCAGCAGTTTCCTAGGGGGAAGTAATGAAAAACTGTTTTTT. Translating it yields CASSFLGGSNEKLFF. The chain carries TRBV6-5 and TRBJ1-4, with a possible D match to TRBD1 (6 bases). The germline CDR1 and CDR2 sequences are MNHEY and SVGAGI. V was pared by 4 bases and J by 4 bases, with 13 bases between. This CDR3 comprises 15 residues.

The chain combines TRBV6-5 with TRBJ2-1; TRBD1 might be the D (6 bases). The CDR3 covers 15 residues. V was shortened by 6 bases and J by 0 bases, with 12 bases between the two germline ends. Germline values: CDR1 MNHEY, CDR2 SVGAGI. CDR3 nucleotides: TGTGCCAGCAGAATGGGGGCAGACTCCTACAATGAGCAGTTCTTC. It translates to CASRMGADSYNEQFF.

This rearrangement joins TRBV19 to TRBJ2-2; D might be TRBD2 (6 bases). The germline CDR1 and CDR2 sequences are LNHDA and SQIVND (reference sequence). The CDR3 contains 14 residues. V was shortened by 6 bases and J by 1 base, with 9 bases between the two germline ends. In DNA, the CDR3 is TGTGCCAGTAGGCGGGACGGGAACACCGGGGAGCTGTTTTTT. This codes for CASRRDGNTGELFF.

V is TRBV6-6 and J is TRBJ2-7, with TRBD2 identical over 9 bases. Germline values: CDR1 MNHNY, CDR2 SVGAGI (reference sequence). The J segment lost 5 bases and the V segment lost 8 bases, leaving 10 bases of the junction unmatched. There are 14 residues in the CDR3. The CDR3 sequence is CASRDSGRSNEQYF. DNA of the CDR3: TGTGCCAGCCGGGATAGCGGGAGATCGAACGAGCAGTACTTC.

This chain connects TRBV24-1 to TRBJ1-2, with unresolved D. Trimming removed 4 bases from V and 8 bases from J, with 13 bases in between. This CDR3 spans 13 amino acids. Germline V gene lookup returns CDR1 KGHDR and CDR2 SFDVKD. The CDR3 here is CATSDPDGKGYTF. DNA for the CDR3: TGTGCCACCAGTGACCCGGACGGGAAAGGCTACACCTTC.

The chain couples TRBV28 to TRBJ2-1, with 8 nucleotides matching TRBD2. Per the germline V gene, CDR1 is MDHEN and CDR2 is SYDVKM. The length of the CDR3 is 16 residues. V lost 5 bases, J lost 2 bases, and 8 bases stayed unmatched. The CDR3 sequence: CASSDFKLAAYNEQFF. The CDR3 DNA sequence: TGTGCCAGCAGTGATTTTAAACTAGCGGCCTACAATGAGCAGTTCTTC.

The rearrangement joins TRBV5-1 to TRBJ2-3, with TRBD2 matching over 8 bases. Trimming removed 4 bases from V and 4 bases from J; junction bases left unmatched: 11. The germline gives CDR1 SGHRS, CDR2 YFSETQ. The length of the CDR3 is 16 residues. CDR3 DNA sequence: TGCGCCAGCAGCCCCCCGAGGAGCGGGGGATCAGATACGCAGTATTTT. Encoded protein: CASSPPRSGGSDTQYF.

The genes are TRBV3-1 (or the pseudogene TRBV3-2) and TRBJ2-7; D perhaps matches TRBD1 (5 bases). There are 16 residues in the CDR3. Looked up from germline, CDR1 is LGHDT and CDR2 is YNNKEL (reference sequence). V was shortened by 3 bases and J by 5 bases, with 20 bases between the two germline ends. The CDR3 reads CASSHLGGGWGDEQYF. CDR3 DNA sequence: TGTGCCAGCAGCCACCTTGGTGGCGGATGGGGCGACGAGCAGTACTTC.

The chain couples TRBV18 to TRBJ1-2; TRBD1 matches 9 bases. Germline trimming cut 2 bases from V and 4 bases from J; bases unmatched to any gene: 2. CDR1 is KGHSH and CDR2 is LQKENI in the germline V gene. This CDR3 region has 14 residues. The CDR3 sequence is CASSPGGQGYGYTF. CDR3 in DNA: TGTGCCAGCTCACCAGGGGGACAGGGCTATGGCTACACCTTC.

This clone occurred once. CDR3 nucleotide sequence: TGCGCCAGCAGCTCACTAGCTGGGAGCGGGAGGCTCTCTAGCACAGATACGCAGTATTTT. Protein sequence: CASSSLAGSGRLSSTDTQYF. This chain joins TRBV5-1 and TRBJ2-3; 9 bases line up with TRBD2. The J segment lost 0 bases and the V segment lost 3 bases, leaving 17 bases of the junction unmatched. This CDR3 is built from 20 residues. Germline V lookup: CDR1 SGHRS, CDR2 YFSETQ.

The table lists this clone with a count of one. V usage is TRBV10-3 and J usage is TRBJ1-2, with a possible D match to TRBD1 (6 bases). This CDR3 contains 13 residues. CDR1 and CDR2 (germline): ENHRY, SYGVKD. The V and J ends lost 7 bases and 8 bases respectively, with 17 bases between them. Written as DNA, the CDR3 is TGTGCCATCACCCTTAGCAGGGGACACGGCTACACCTTC. Translated: CAITLSRGHGYTF.

This clone has just one count. The V call is TRBV11-2, the J call TRBJ2-3; D gene ambiguous. V lost 0 bases, J lost 2 bases, and 6 bases lay in between. The CDR3 runs to 14 residues. From germline, CDR1 is SGHAT and CDR2 FQNNGV. In nucleotides, the CDR3 is TGTGCCAGCAGCTTAGAATACAACACAGATACGCAGTATTTT. The encoded protein is CASSLEYNTDTQYF.

V is TRBV6-2 or TRBV6-3 and J is TRBJ2-1; 15 nucleotides line up with TRBD2. This CDR3 is built from 20 residues. V dropped 5 bases and J dropped 3; count of bases not matched to a gene: 14. CDR1 is MNHEY, CDR2 SVGEGT, per germline. The CDR3 loop reads CASSRAPGLAGGSLYNEQFF. CDR3 nucleotide sequence: TGTGCCAGCAGTAGAGCCCCGGGACTAGCGGGGGGTTCCCTCTACAATGAGCAGTTCTTC.